This TCR beta chain was found in a study of cytomegalovirus exposure and HLA in healthy donors. Study summary: Roughly 92 million unique TCRs, all from HLA-typed donors, were included in an early release of the data. Points from the study as a whole: Common viral pathogens seemed to be connected with several of the most significant clusters, according to a later analysis. Excluded were some V segments that proved indistinguishable, including TRBV6-2 and TRBV6-3.

The PCR made use of 60 Vbeta and 13 Jbeta primers. Using immunoSEQ multiplex PCR, the repertoire was profiled, and TCRdb retains in-frame clones only, with some absent. The sample consists of roughly 190,000 clones, around 87% of them appearing once. Comment on this clone: What it recognizes is unknown.

These donors, healthy bone marrow donors, were studied. J gave up 4 bases and V 3 bases, and 7 bases lay outside the gene matches. The CDR3 extends over 15 amino acids. The germline CDR1 and CDR2 sequences are SGHVS and FQNEAQ. The clonotype originates from a man in his thirties or forties in good health and CMV-seronegative. Source material: PBMCs. The chain links TRBV7-8 to TRBJ2-3, with 7 bases fitting TRBD2. The CDR3 DNA reads TGTGCCAGCAGCTTGGGAGGGAGGGCCCCAGATACGCAGTATTTT. Protein: CASSLGGRAPDTQYF.